This TCR beta chain was observed in a study of shared clonotypes between healthy human individuals. In the original processing: Filtering differed for immunoSEQ, which gave only junction sequences without quality scores. The assay was immunoSEQ multiplex PCR, and TCRdb's table has in-frame clones only and misses some. That table gives V, J and clone size, and the DNA gave D and trimming. This repertoire shows hundreds of thousands of clones, approximately 96% found once; its top ten account for 0.11%. V was clipped by 6 bases and J by 10 bases, with 12 bases between them. The CDR3 totals 11 residues. Germline CDR1 is MGHDK and CDR2 is SYGVNS. In regard to this clone: Its cognate antigen is unknown.

As defined, naive CD8 cells were CD45RO-negative and positively selected for CCR7, with terminally differentiated effector memory CD45RA+ cells excluded. Each of the donors was a healthy adult who was HIV-negative and had not had a recent acute infection or vaccination. Study-level findings and limits: Researchers found naive subsets generally carried larger estimated richness than memory subsets.

The chain employs TRBV25-1 and TRBJ2-5; TRBD2 might be the D (5 bases). The sequence was obtained from a woman aged 30 to 39 in good health. Sample: naive CD8+ T cells sorted from blood. In nucleotides, the CDR3 is TGTGCCAGCAGCCCAGGAGGTGACCAGTACTTC. It codes for CASSPGGDQYF.